The 30 T cell receptor beta chains below all came from one sample that was sequenced in a study of blood T cell repertoires in COVID-19. Measured with immunoSEQ multiplex PCR; TCRdb has only the in-frame clones, and not every one. The table records 90,000 to 120,000 clones, around 87% of them present only once. Input material: peripheral blood. The source of these receptors is an elderly woman with acute or convalescent COVID-19.

The CDR3 loop is CSVVGQGSDGYTF. CDR3 DNA: TGCAGCGTTGTAGGTCAGGGATCGGATGGCTACACCTTC. V and J are TRBV29-1 and TRBJ1-2, with a tentative D call TRBD1 (5 bases). CDR3 size: 13 residues. V was pared by 4 bases and J by 6 bases, with 15 bases between. The germline CDR1 and CDR2 sequences are SQVTM and ANQGSEA.

The rearrangement joins TRBV6-6 to TRBJ2-3, with a tentative D call TRBD2 (6 bases). Germline V gene data show CDR1 as MNHNY and CDR2 as SVGAGI (reference sequence). V was pared by 6 bases and J by 1 base, with 17 bases between. This CDR3 is built from 16 residues. DNA for the CDR3: TGTGCCAGCAGCCAAGCCCGGGGGTACGGCACAGATACGCAGTATTTT. Its translation: CASSQARGYGTDTQYF.

The V gene is TRBV18, the J gene TRBJ2-7; 11 bases are a match to TRBD2. The V gene end was trimmed by 3 bases and the J gene end by 5 bases; junction bases not matched to a gene: 12. CDR1 and CDR2 from the germline V gene are KGHSH and LQKENI. The CDR3 spans 17 residues. The CDR3 coding sequence is TGTGCCAGCTCACCGGCTAGCGGGGGGCCCCGGCCCCACGAGCAGTACTTC. Protein: CASSPASGGPRPHEQYF.

The chain couples TRBV6-5 to TRBJ2-4, with 8 nucleotides matching TRBD2. The CDR3 loop spans 15 amino acids. V shed 4 bases, J shed 7 bases, and the junction held 9 bases outside the gene matches. CDR1 and CDR2 from the germline V gene are MNHEY and SVGAGI. The CDR3 reads CASSSRGGLGNIQYF. The DNA for the CDR3 is TGTGCCAGCAGTTCCCGCGGGGGGCTAGGGAACATTCAGTACTTC.

This chain joins TRBV29-1 and TRBJ1-1; possibly TRBD1 for D (6 bases). CDR1 and CDR2 from the germline V gene are SQVTM and ANQGSEA. The V gene lost 6 bases and the J gene lost 4 bases, with 15 bases spanning the gap. The CDR3 spans 13 residues. CDR3 amino acids: CSVLRQAATEAFF. The CDR3 nucleotides are TGCAGCGTCCTACGACAGGCGGCCACTGAAGCTTTCTTT. Supplemented by reference TRBV29-1 and TRBJ1-1, the full variable domain reads SAVISQKPSRDICQRGTSLTIQCQVDSQVTMMFWYRQQPGQSLTLIATANQGSEATYESGFVIDKFPISRPNLTFSTLTVSNMSPEDSSIYLCSVLRQAATEAFFGQGTRLTVV.

The V gene is TRBV30, the J gene TRBJ2-5, with 11 bases matching TRBD1. This CDR3 is built from 17 residues. Germline assignment: CDR1 GTSNPN and CDR2 SVGIG (reference sequence). The V segment lost 1 base and the J segment 5 bases; nucleotides outside the gene matches: 12. The CDR3 protein is CAWSALRDRGWGETQYF. The CDR3 nucleotides are TGTGCCTGGAGTGCCCTCCGGGACAGGGGGTGGGGGGAGACCCAGTACTTC.

The rearrangement links TRBV6-2 or TRBV6-3 to TRBJ1-5; 7 bases align to TRBD1. Trimming took 6 bases from V and 2 from J; bases not matched to a gene: 13. CDR3 size: 17 residues. Germline V gives CDR1 MNHEY, CDR2 SVGEGT. DNA of the CDR3: TGTGCCAGCAGCTTCCTATTAACAGGGGCGGGCAATCAGCCCCAGCATTTT. The encoded protein is CASSFLLTGAGNQPQHF.

The chain employs TRBV19 and TRBJ2-1, with 7 bases matching TRBD2. Per the germline V gene, CDR1 is LNHDA and CDR2 is SQIVND (reference sequence). V lost 0 bases, J lost 8 bases, and 7 bases stayed unmatched. There are 15 residues in the CDR3. The CDR3 DNA follows: TGTGCCAGTAGTATAGATGCGGGGGATATTGATGAGCAGTTCTTC. Translated, it gives CASSIDAGDIDEQFF.

This clone was recorded once. The chain joins TRBV6-6 to TRBJ2-3, with a tentative D call TRBD2 (5 bases). Trimming shortened V by 2 bases and J by 2 bases, and 14 bases separated the two germline ends. The CDR3 loop spans 16 amino acids. Germline CDR1 is MNHNY and CDR2 is SVGAGI (reference sequence). CDR3 residues: CASSYRLPGNTDTQYF. CDR3 bases: TGTGCCAGCAGTTACCGGCTGCCGGGGAACACAGATACGCAGTATTTT.

This clone has only one observation. V usage is TRBV12-3 or TRBV12-4 and J usage is TRBJ1-2, with a weak D call TRBD1 (6 bases). V lost 5 bases and J lost 3, with 10 bases in between. This CDR3 comprises 13 residues. In DNA, the CDR3 is TGTGCCAGCAGTGTCAACAGGGACTATGGCTACACCTTC. Encoded protein: CASSVNRDYGYTF.

The V and J genes are TRBV10-3 and TRBJ1-1, with a weak D call TRBD1 (6 bases). The CDR3 has 15 amino acids. Trimming took off 10 bases at V and 3 bases at J, with 21 bases between the two ends. Looked up from germline, CDR1 is ENHRY and CDR2 is SYGVKD. In nucleotides, the CDR3 is TGTGCCACCCGAGGGCGGGGGCTCAAGGACACTGAAGCTTTCTTT. Its protein is CATRGRGLKDTEAFF.

V and J are TRBV13 and TRBJ2-3, with D unresolved. Germline V lookup: CDR1 PRHDT, CDR2 FYEKMQ (reference sequence). CDR3 length: 13 amino acids. Trimming took 6 bases from V and 1 from J, leaving 8 bases between them. CDR3 in amino acids: CASSRTGTDTQYF. DNA for the CDR3: TGTGCCAGCAGTCGCACTGGCACAGATACGCAGTATTTT.

The chain carries TRBV2 and TRBJ2-7, with D perhaps matching TRBD2 (6 bases). There are 13 residues in the CDR3. Trimming removed 5 bases from V and 4 bases from J, with 12 bases in between. CDR1 and CDR2 (germline): SNHLY, FYNNEI. The CDR3, as DNA: TGTGCCAGCAGTTATAGCGGAGGTTACGAGCAGTACTTC. This gives the protein CASSYSGGYEQYF.

The chain is built from TRBV18 and TRBJ2-1; 9 bases line up with TRBD2. The CDR3 length is 16 residues. V was clipped by 3 bases and J by 12 bases; unmatched bases: 15. Germline CDR1 reads KGHSH; CDR2 reads LQKENI. The CDR3, as DNA: TGTGCCAGCTCACCGACTACGACAGGGAGCGGGGGGAGGCAGTTCTTC. The encoded protein is CASSPTTTGSGGRQFF.

The chain is built from TRBV28 and TRBJ2-1; maybe TRBD1 (6 bases). This CDR3 region has 14 residues. The germline V gene encodes CDR1 MDHEN and CDR2 SYDVKM. Trimming took 6 bases from V and 4 from J, leaving 13 bases between them. The CDR3 nucleotides read TGTGCCAGCAGGCCAGCAGGGGAATACAATGAGCAGTTCTTC. As protein: CASRPAGEYNEQFF.

This chain links TRBV21-1 with TRBJ2-7; the table calls TRBD1, which could not be checked here. TRBV21-1 is classified as a pseudogene. CDR3 length equals 14 residues. The CDR3 DNA is TGTGCCAGCAGAGGACAGGGGAGTATATACGAGCAGTACTTC. This sequence encodes CASRGQGSIYEQYF.

The chain employs TRBV7-9 and TRBJ2-7, with 9 bases aligning to TRBD1. The CDR3 is made up of 16 amino acids. CDR1 and CDR2 (germline): SEHNR, FQNEAQ (reference sequence). V trimming: 4 bases; J trimming: 4 bases; junction bases outside the gene matches: 11. The CDR3 sequence: CASSSGTGGGLYEQYF. The CDR3, as DNA: TGTGCCAGCAGCTCTGGAACAGGGGGCGGCTTGTACGAGCAGTACTTC.

This chain uses TRBV10-3 with TRBJ2-2; D may be TRBD2 (6 bases). Trimming cost V 4 bases and J 4 bases, with 13 bases left between them. Germline V gene sequence: CDR1 ENHRY, CDR2 SYGVKD. CDR3 length: 15 residues. CDR3 DNA: TGTGCCATCAGTGGGGGGACTCAACCCACCGGGGAGCTGTTTTTT. Its protein product is CAISGGTQPTGELFF.

The V and J genes are TRBV30 and TRBJ1-5; TRBD1 is a possible D gene (6 bases). This CDR3 has 15 amino acids. V gave up 0 bases and J gave up 4 bases, with 13 bases separating them. Germline CDR1 is GTSNPN and CDR2 is SVGIG (reference sequence). CDR3 amino acids: CAWSVRGGWNQPQHF. The CDR3 bases are TGTGCCTGGAGTGTCAGGGGCGGTTGGAATCAGCCCCAGCATTTT.

This clone was seen a few times. V is TRBV28 and J is TRBJ1-5, with a possible D match to TRBD1 (5 bases). Germline CDR1 and CDR2: MDHEN and SYDVKM. The CDR3 has 15 residues. The germline V and J ends were trimmed by 2 bases and 7 bases, with 15 bases remaining between them. As DNA, the CDR3 is TGTGCCAGCAGTTTACATGGCAGGGCTAGGCAGCCCCAGCATTTT. Translation: CASSLHGRARQPQHF.

The rearrangement joins TRBV4-3 to TRBJ2-7, with 8 bases lining up with TRBD1. The CDR3 extends over 15 amino acids. V dropped 4 bases and J dropped 0; count of bases not matched to a gene: 5. Germline CDR1 LGHNA, CDR2 YSLEER. This CDR3 reads CASSRRGQGSYEQYF. The DNA of the CDR3 is TGCGCCAGCAGCCGGAGAGGACAGGGCTCCTACGAGCAGTACTTC.

The count of this clone is one. The chain recombines TRBV3-1 (or the pseudogene TRBV3-2) with TRBJ1-2; 7 positions match TRBD1. This CDR3 spans 15 amino acids. Germline V gives CDR1 LGHDT, CDR2 YNNKEL (reference sequence). V lost 0 bases and J lost 4; bases outside the gene matches: 5. The CDR3 DNA follows: TGTGCCAGCAGCCAAGATACCCAGGGGGTCTATGGCTACACCTTC. It codes for CASSQDTQGVYGYTF.

The chain employs TRBV25-1 and TRBJ1-2; the match to TRBD1 covers 7 bases. The CDR3 spans 14 residues. The V segment lost 3 bases and the J segment 5 bases; nucleotides outside the gene matches: 6. The germline CDR1 and CDR2 sequences are MGHDK and SYGVNS. As DNA, the CDR3 is TGTGCCAGCAGTGATCAGGGACAGTTGTATGGCTACACCTTC. This gives the protein CASSDQGQLYGYTF.

The CDR3 here is CASSTGGSYNSPLHF. The CDR3 DNA reads TGTGCCAGTAGTACGGGGGGGTCCTATAATTCACCCCTCCACTTT. V gene TRBV19 combines with J gene TRBJ1-6, with D possibly TRBD1 on 5 matching bases. Trimming shortened V by 4 bases and J by 1 base, and 8 bases separated the two germline ends. Germline-derived CDR1 and CDR2 are LNHDA and SQIVND (reference sequence). The CDR3 runs to 15 residues.

The rearrangement links TRBV5-1 to TRBJ1-1; TRBD1 agrees at 10 bases. Germline CDR1 and CDR2: SGHRS and YFSETQ. The CDR3 totals 15 residues. Losses at the gene ends were 2 bases for V and 4 bases for J; bases not matched to a gene: 5. The CDR3 loop reads CASSFMGQGPTEAFF. CDR3 nucleotides: TGCGCCAGCAGCTTTATGGGACAGGGGCCCACTGAAGCTTTCTTT. Looking up the rest from reference TRBV5-1 and TRBJ1-1 gives the full variable domain: KAGVTQTPRYLIKTRGQQVTLSCSPISGHRSVSWYQQTPGQGLQFLFEYFSETQRNKGNFPGRFSGRQFSNSRSEMNVSTLELGDSALYLCASSFMGQGPTEAFFGQGTRLTVV.

This clone was seen only once. The CDR3: CAISDFGYNEQFF. CDR3 nucleotide sequence: TGTGCCATCAGTGACTTCGGGTACAATGAGCAGTTCTTC. The chain couples TRBV10-3 to TRBJ2-1; D remains unclear. The CDR3 covers 13 residues. V shed 3 bases and J shed 4 bases, with 7 bases lying between them. Germline V gene data show CDR1 as ENHRY and CDR2 as SYGVKD.

The V gene is TRBV4-1, the J gene TRBJ2-1; TRBD1 matches at 8 bases. This CDR3 region has 14 residues. After removal of 2 bases from V and 9 bases from J, the junction contained 6 bases not matched to a gene. CDR1 MGHRA and CDR2 YSYEKL come from the germline V gene. The CDR3 nucleotides are TGCGCCAGCAGCCAACCGGACAGGGATATTGAGCAGTTCTTC. Translating gives CASSQPDRDIEQFF.

V gene TRBV7-9 combines with J gene TRBJ2-2; 9 bases are a match to TRBD2. CDR3 length equals 19 residues. J was trimmed by 6 bases and V by 4 bases; bases with no gene match: 18. The germline gives CDR1 SEHNR, CDR2 FQNEAQ (reference sequence). The CDR3 DNA reads TGTGCCAGCAGCTCCCTACGAATCCAGACTAGCGGTCCTTCCGGGGAGCTGTTTTTT. Translation gives CASSSLRIQTSGPSGELFF.

V gene TRBV24-1 combines with J gene TRBJ2-7; 10 bases line up with TRBD1. CDR1 is KGHDR, CDR2 SFDVKD, per germline. With V trimmed by 2 bases and J by 2 bases, 2 bases remained unmatched. The CDR3 has 15 residues. CDR3 coding DNA: TGTGCCACCAGTGATTCCGGGACAGGGGCCTACGAGCAGTACTTC. Translated, it gives CATSDSGTGAYEQYF.

This clone has just one count. The chain combines TRBV7-2 with TRBJ1-1, with a weak D call TRBD1 (5 bases). Germline CDR1 and CDR2: SGHTA and FQGNSA. The CDR3 extends over 13 amino acids. Trimming cost V 1 base and J 11 bases, with 14 bases left between them. The chain's CDR3 is CASSLVQAAGAFF. For the CDR3, the DNA is TGTGCCAGCAGCTTAGTACAGGCCGCCGGGGCTTTCTTT.